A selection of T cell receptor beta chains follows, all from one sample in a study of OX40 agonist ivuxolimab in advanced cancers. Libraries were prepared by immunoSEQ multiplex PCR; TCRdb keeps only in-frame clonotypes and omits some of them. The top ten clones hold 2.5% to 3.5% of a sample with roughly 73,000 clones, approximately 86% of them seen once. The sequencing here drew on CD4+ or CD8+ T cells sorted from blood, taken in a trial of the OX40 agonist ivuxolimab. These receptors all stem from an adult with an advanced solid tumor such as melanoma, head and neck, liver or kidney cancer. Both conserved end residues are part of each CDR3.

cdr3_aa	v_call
CSAQQGDTQYF	TRBV20-1
CASSPGHRYEQYF	TRBV27
CASSPRAGYNEQFF	TRBV7-6
CASSQTGQTGNTIYF	TRBV6-6
CASSASGPMGDTQYF	TRBV5-1
CASSPGTNSLQETQYF	TRBV5-1
CSVGKTDYHSMNTEAFF	TRBV29-1
CASSDAFTGRYGYTF	TRBV6-1
CASSFIPSTGHHEQYF	TRBV7-2
CASSAPTGIQETQYF	TRBV7-8
CAIRPGLEIYEQFF	TRBV10-3
CASSEGAQVAGYTF	TRBV6-1
CAVGGTADSGNTIYF	TRBV28
CASSTDGRYGYTF	TRBV5-6
CASSSQGGQNSPLHF	TRBV5-1
CASSKGDLDTEAFF	TRBV28
CASSSPLAVTNTGELFF	TRBV11-2
CASSFRGRGGEAFF	TRBV28
CATSRILALRADTQYF	TRBV15
CASSLQGYGYTF	TRBV6-6
CASSERQGVTGELFF	TRBV10-1
CASSADRVDAFF	TRBV2
CASRGGGSNTQYF	TRBV6-6